Reported below is one T cell receptor beta chain. A junction boundary mismatches the germline segment, possibly from a read error. This record comes from a study of Ad26.COV2.S vaccination and SARS-CoV-2 variants. For the study at large: The donor belonged to the COV1001 Ad26.COV2.S trial arm.

Profiled with immunoSEQ multiplex PCR; TCRdb holds only in-frame clones, not every one. The sample consists of more than 300,000 clones, 75% to 90% of them appearing once. Treatment denoted: roughly 19 received Ad26.COV2.S at low or high dose, single or two shots; roughly 5 received placebo; per-sample allocation not given. The study sampled participants on day 63 after the first vaccine or placebo injection. The TCR originated in a person between 18 and 65 years old who received the Ad26.COV2.S COVID-19 vaccine or a placebo. The sample here was peripheral blood, taken in a trial of Ad26.COV2.S vaccine versus placebo.

The CDR3 sequence is CASSLAQGNLPLHF. The CDR3, as DNA: TGCGCCAGCAGCTTGGCACAGGGAAATTTACCCCTCCACTTT. The chain links TRBV5-1 to TRBJ1-6; D is possibly TRBD1 (6 bases). The CDR3 has 14 residues. The germline V gene encodes CDR1 SGHRS and CDR2 YFSETQ.